One TCR beta chain is described in this entry. Amplification used 60 V beta primers and 13 J beta primers. The data were produced by immunoSEQ multiplex PCR, yet TCRdb's version contains in-frame clones alone and is incomplete. The table has over 80,000 clones, 75% to 90% seen once. Indicated time point: after dendritic cell vaccination, including at tumor progression/relapse. This entry is derived from a study of glioma-infiltrating T cells after dendritic cell vaccination. Background on the study: Dendritic cell vaccine was injected intradermally three times, biweekly.

With 7 bases removed from V and 2 bases from J, the gap between germline ends came to 15 bases. Germline assignment: CDR1 SGHKS and CDR2 YYEKEE (reference sequence). The CDR3 has 14 residues. The rearrangement links TRBV5-5 to TRBJ1-2; D perhaps matches TRBD1 (5 bases). This receptor was taken from a human donor with glioblastoma. Material: blood, obtained after dendritic cell vaccination. The CDR3 is CASERGYINYGYTF. The CDR3 DNA reads as TGTGCCAGCGAAAGGGGCTACATAAACTATGGCTACACCTTC.